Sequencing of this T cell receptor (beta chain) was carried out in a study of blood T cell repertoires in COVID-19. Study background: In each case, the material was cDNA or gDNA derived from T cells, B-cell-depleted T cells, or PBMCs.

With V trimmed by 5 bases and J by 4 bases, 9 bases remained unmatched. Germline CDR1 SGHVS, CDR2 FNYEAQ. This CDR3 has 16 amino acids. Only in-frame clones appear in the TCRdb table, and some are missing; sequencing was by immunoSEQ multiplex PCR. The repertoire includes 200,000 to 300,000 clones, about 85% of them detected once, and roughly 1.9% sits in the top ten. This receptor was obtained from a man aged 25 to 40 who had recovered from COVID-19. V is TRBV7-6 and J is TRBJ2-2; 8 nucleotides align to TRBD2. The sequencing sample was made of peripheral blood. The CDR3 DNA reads TGTGCCAGCAGCCCCCGAAGAGCGGGGGCCACCGGGGAGCTGTTTTTT. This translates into CASSPRRAGATGELFF.